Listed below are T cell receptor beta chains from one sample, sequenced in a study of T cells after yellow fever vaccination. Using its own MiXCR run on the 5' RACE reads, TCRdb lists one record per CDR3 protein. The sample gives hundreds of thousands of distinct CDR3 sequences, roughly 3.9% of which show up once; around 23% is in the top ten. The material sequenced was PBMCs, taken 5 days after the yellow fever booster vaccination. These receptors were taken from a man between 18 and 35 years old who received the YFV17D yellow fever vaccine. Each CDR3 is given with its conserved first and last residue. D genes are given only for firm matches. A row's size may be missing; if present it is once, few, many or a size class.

CDR3aa: CASSYSSRQANTEAFF
CDR3nt: TGTGCCAGCAGTTACTCGAGCCGACAGGCGAACACTGAAGCTTTCTTT
j_gene: TRBJ1-1
abundance: .
v_gene: TRBV6-5
d_gene: .

CDR3aa: CASRRDNNNEKLFF
CDR3nt: TGTGCCAGCAGGCGGGACAACAATAATGAAAAACTGTTTTTT
j_gene: TRBJ1-4
abundance: few
v_gene: TRBV7-2
d_gene: .

CDR3aa: CASSYSGQGDEQYF
CDR3nt: TGTGCCAGCAGTTACTCGGGACAGGGCGACGAGCAGTACTTC
j_gene: TRBJ2-7
abundance: .
v_gene: TRBV6-6
d_gene: TRBD1

CDR3aa: CASSLLDGTPVEAFF
CDR3nt: TGTGCCAGCAGCCTACTCGACGGGACCCCCGTCGAGGCTTTCTTT
j_gene: TRBJ1-1
abundance: .
v_gene: TRBV4-2
d_gene: .

CDR3aa: CSARGWVHTGELFF
CDR3nt: TGCAGTGCTAGAGGTTGGGTTCACACCGGGGAGCTGTTTTTT
j_gene: TRBJ2-2
abundance: few
v_gene: TRBV20-1
d_gene: .

CDR3aa: CASSLTGGRGKETQYF
CDR3nt: TGTGCCAGCAGCTTAACGGGGGGCCGAGGGAAAGAGACCCAGTACTTC
j_gene: TRBJ2-5
abundance: many
v_gene: TRBV7-6
d_gene: .

CDR3aa: CATSRDKEGDTQYF
CDR3nt: TGTGCCACCAGCAGAGATAAGGAGGGAGATACGCAGTATTTT
j_gene: TRBJ2-3
abundance: .
v_gene: TRBV15
d_gene: .

CDR3aa: CASSLGGFKETQYF
CDR3nt: TGTGCCAGCAGCTTAGGGGGGTTTAAAGAGACCCAGTACTTC
j_gene: TRBJ2-5
abundance: many
v_gene: TRBV7-6
d_gene: .

CDR3aa: CSARRSSGGAWETQYF
CDR3nt: TGCAGTGCTAGAAGATCTAGCGGGGGGGCCTGGGAGACCCAGTACTTC
j_gene: TRBJ2-5
abundance: few
v_gene: TRBV20-1
d_gene: TRBD2

CDR3aa: CAISRTSGDQETQYF
CDR3nt: TGTGCCATCTCCCGGACTAGCGGGGACCAAGAGACCCAGTACTTC
j_gene: TRBJ2-5
abundance: .
v_gene: TRBV10-3
d_gene: TRBD2

CDR3aa: CASSQGWTGESNTGELFF
CDR3nt: TGTGCCAGCAGCCAAGGGTGGACAGGCGAATCGAACACCGGGGAGCTGTTTTTT
j_gene: TRBJ2-2
abundance: few
v_gene: TRBV3-1
d_gene: TRBD1

CDR3aa: CASRTGLAGGEQYF
CDR3nt: TGCGCCAGCCGAACCGGACTAGCGGGGGGCGAGCAGTACTTC
j_gene: TRBJ2-7
abundance: many
v_gene: TRBV5-1
d_gene: TRBD2

CDR3aa: CASSLDRVDTQYF
CDR3nt: TGCGCCAGCAGCTTGGACCGGGTAGATACGCAGTATTTT
j_gene: TRBJ2-3
abundance: .
v_gene: TRBV5-1
d_gene: .

CDR3aa: CASSLQQLTNTGELFF
CDR3nt: TGTGCCAGCAGCTTACAACAGCTTACGAACACCGGGGAGCTGTTTTTT
j_gene: TRBJ2-2
abundance: few
v_gene: TRBV7-2
d_gene: .

CDR3aa: CASSWARGGLTWIRDYEQYF
CDR3nt: TGTGCCAGCAGTTGGGCCCGCGGGGGGCTGACGTGGATTAGGGACTACGAGCAGTACTTC
j_gene: TRBJ2-7
abundance: .
v_gene: TRBV6-6
d_gene: TRBD2

CDR3aa: CASSITGDYGYTF
CDR3nt: TGTGCCAGCAGTATAACAGGGGACTATGGCTACACCTTC
j_gene: TRBJ1-2
abundance: many
v_gene: TRBV6-1
d_gene: TRBD1

CDR3aa: CASSTRRETQYF
CDR3nt: TGTGCCAGTAGCACGAGGAGGGAGACCCAGTACTTC
j_gene: TRBJ2-5
abundance: few
v_gene: TRBV19
d_gene: .

CDR3aa: CASSLERRQQETQYF
CDR3nt: TGCGCCAGCAGCTTGGAAAGACGACAACAAGAGACCCAGTACTTC
j_gene: TRBJ2-5
abundance: few
v_gene: TRBV5-1
d_gene: .

CDR3aa: CASSTTGTQETQYF
CDR3nt: TGTGCCAGCAGCACGACCGGGACTCAAGAGACCCAGTACTTC
j_gene: TRBJ2-5
abundance: many
v_gene: TRBV11-2
d_gene: .

CDR3aa: CASSAGGAGALGYTF
CDR3nt: TGTGCCAGCAGCGCGGGGGGGGCCGGGGCACTTGGCTACACCTTC
j_gene: TRBJ1-2
abundance: .
v_gene: TRBV9
d_gene: .

CDR3aa: CASSIVPGLAGGAGTDTQYF
CDR3nt: TGTGCCAGTAGTATAGTCCCCGGTCTAGCGGGGGGAGCTGGCACAGATACGCAGTATTTT
j_gene: TRBJ2-3
abundance: .
v_gene: TRBV19
d_gene: TRBD2

CDR3aa: CASSLDGYQPQHF
CDR3nt: TGCGCCAGCAGCCTCGACGGCTATCAGCCCCAGCATTTT
j_gene: TRBJ1-5
abundance: few
v_gene: TRBV5-1
d_gene: .

CDR3aa: CASSTSGGNNEQFF
CDR3nt: TGTGCCAGCAGTACTAGCGGGGGGAACAATGAGCAGTTCTTC
j_gene: TRBJ2-1
abundance: .
v_gene: TRBV12-3/TRBV12-4
d_gene: TRBD2

CDR3aa: CASSYDRGSTDTQYF
CDR3nt: TGCGCCAGCAGTTACGACAGGGGTAGCACAGATACGCAGTATTTT
j_gene: TRBJ2-3
abundance: few
v_gene: TRBV10-1
d_gene: TRBD1

CDR3aa: CASSLHSGNTIYF
CDR3nt: TGCGCCAGCAGCTTGCACTCTGGAAACACCATATATTTT
j_gene: TRBJ1-3
abundance: many
v_gene: TRBV5-1
d_gene: .

CDR3aa: CASSLRSSGANTDTQYF
CDR3nt: TGCGCCAGCAGCTTGAGGTCTAGCGGGGCCAACACAGATACGCAGTATTTT
j_gene: TRBJ2-3
abundance: .
v_gene: TRBV5-1
d_gene: TRBD2

CDR3aa: CAIDRGGETQYF
CDR3nt: TGTGCCATCGATCGGGGTGGAGAGACCCAGTACTTC
j_gene: TRBJ2-5
abundance: few
v_gene: TRBV7-9
d_gene: .

CDR3aa: CASSYGSGGRTDTQYF
CDR3nt: TGTGCCAGCAGTTACGGTAGCGGGGGGCGCACAGATACGCAGTATTTT
j_gene: TRBJ2-3
abundance: many
v_gene: TRBV6-5
d_gene: TRBD2

CDR3aa: CASSYSGGSVTEAFF
CDR3nt: TGTGCCAGCAGTTACTCGGGGGGATCGGTCACTGAAGCTTTCTTT
j_gene: TRBJ1-1
abundance: few
v_gene: TRBV6-5
d_gene: .

CDR3aa: CASSFKGESEAFF
CDR3nt: TGTGCCAGCAGCTTTAAAGGGGAGAGTGAAGCTTTCTTT
j_gene: TRBJ1-1
abundance: .
v_gene: TRBV7-3
d_gene: .

CDR3aa: CASEPYEQYF
CDR3nt: TGTGCCAGCGAGCCCTACGAGCAGTACTTC
j_gene: TRBJ2-7
abundance: .
v_gene: TRBV7-9
d_gene: .

CDR3aa: CASSFMGGYTF
CDR3nt: TGTGCCAGCAGCTTCATGGGAGGCTACACCTTC
j_gene: TRBJ1-2
abundance: .
v_gene: TRBV5-8
d_gene: .